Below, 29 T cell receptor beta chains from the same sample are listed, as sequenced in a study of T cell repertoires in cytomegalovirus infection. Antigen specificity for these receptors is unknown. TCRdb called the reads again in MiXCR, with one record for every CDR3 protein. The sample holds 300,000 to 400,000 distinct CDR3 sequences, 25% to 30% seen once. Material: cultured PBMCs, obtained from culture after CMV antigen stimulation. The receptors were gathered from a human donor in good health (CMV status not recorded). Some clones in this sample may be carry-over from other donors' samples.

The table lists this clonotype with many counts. CDR3 amino acids: CASSKGGISYEQYF. The DNA for the CDR3 is TGTGCCAGCAGTAAGGGAGGAATATCCTACGAGCAGTACTTC. The chain joins TRBV6-2 or TRBV6-3 to TRBJ2-7; D may be TRBD2 (6 bases). CDR1 MNHEY and CDR2 SVGEGT come from the germline V gene. This CDR3 spans 14 amino acids. V lost 5 bases and J lost 1, with 12 bases in between.

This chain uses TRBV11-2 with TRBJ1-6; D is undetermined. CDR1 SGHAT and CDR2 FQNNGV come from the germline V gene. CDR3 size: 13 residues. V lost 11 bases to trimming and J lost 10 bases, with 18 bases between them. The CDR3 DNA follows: TGTGCCTCAGCGCGGTGGAGATCCTCACCCCTCCACTTT. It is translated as CASARWRSSPLHF.

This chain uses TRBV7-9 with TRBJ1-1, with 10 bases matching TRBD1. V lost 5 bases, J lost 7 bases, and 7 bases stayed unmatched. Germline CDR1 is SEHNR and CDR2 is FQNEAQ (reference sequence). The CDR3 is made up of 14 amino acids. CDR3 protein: CASSPDRGPFEAFF. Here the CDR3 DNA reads TGTGCCAGCAGCCCTGACAGGGGGCCGTTTGAAGCTTTCTTT.

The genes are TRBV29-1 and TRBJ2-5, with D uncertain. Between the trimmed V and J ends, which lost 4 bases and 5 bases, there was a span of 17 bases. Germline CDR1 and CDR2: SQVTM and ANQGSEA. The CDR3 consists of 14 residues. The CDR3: CSVVGRSRRETQYF. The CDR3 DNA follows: TGCAGCGTTGTGGGCAGGAGCCGCCGGGAGACCCAGTACTTC.

CDR3 DNA sequence: TGTGCCAGCAGCTTAGAAGGGGGACTAGCTCATGACGAGCAGTACTTC. Protein: CASSLEGGLAHDEQYF. The chain combines TRBV11-2 with TRBJ2-7; 9 bases are a match to TRBD2. Germline V gene sequence: CDR1 SGHAT, CDR2 FQNNGV. There are 16 residues in the CDR3. V gave up 0 bases and J gave up 5 bases; unmatched junction bases: 8. The whole variable domain, filled in from reference TRBV11-2 and TRBJ2-7, reads EAGVAQSPRYKIIEKRQSVAFWCNPISGHATLYWYQQILGQGPKLLIQFQNNGVVDDSQLPKDRFSAERLKGVDSTLKIQPAKLEDSAVYLCASSLEGGLAHDEQYFGPGTRLTVT.

The DNA for the CDR3 is TGTGCCAGCAGTTCAGGGACAGGATTGTTTTCGGAATATGGCTACACCTTC. Amino acid sequence: CASSSGTGLFSEYGYTF. The chain uses TRBV28 and TRBJ1-2, with 8 bases aligning to TRBD1. This CDR3 spans 17 amino acids. CDR1 is MDHEN, CDR2 SYDVKM, per germline. Germline trimming cut 4 bases from V and 5 bases from J; bases unmatched to any gene: 15.

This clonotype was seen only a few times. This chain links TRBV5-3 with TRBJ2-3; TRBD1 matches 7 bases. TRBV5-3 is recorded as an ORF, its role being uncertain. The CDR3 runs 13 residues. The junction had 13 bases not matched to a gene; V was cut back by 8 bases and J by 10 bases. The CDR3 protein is CASSRDRPAAQYF. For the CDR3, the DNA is TGTGCCAGCAGCCGGGACAGACCCGCTGCGCAGTATTTT.

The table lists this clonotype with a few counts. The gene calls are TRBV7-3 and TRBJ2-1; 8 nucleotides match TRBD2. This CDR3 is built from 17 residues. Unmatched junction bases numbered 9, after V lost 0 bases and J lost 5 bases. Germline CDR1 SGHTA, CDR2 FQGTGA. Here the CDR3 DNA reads TGTGCCAGCAGCTTAACGCCGGGACTAGGGGCCGACAATGAGCAGTTCTTC. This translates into CASSLTPGLGADNEQFF.

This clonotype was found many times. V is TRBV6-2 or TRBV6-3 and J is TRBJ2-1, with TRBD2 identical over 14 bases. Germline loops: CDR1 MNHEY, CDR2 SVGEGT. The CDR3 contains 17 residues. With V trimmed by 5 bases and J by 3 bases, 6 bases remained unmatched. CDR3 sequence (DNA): TGTGCCAGCAGTACCCCGGGGACTAGCGGGAGCTACAATGAGCAGTTCTTC. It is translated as CASSTPGTSGSYNEQFF.

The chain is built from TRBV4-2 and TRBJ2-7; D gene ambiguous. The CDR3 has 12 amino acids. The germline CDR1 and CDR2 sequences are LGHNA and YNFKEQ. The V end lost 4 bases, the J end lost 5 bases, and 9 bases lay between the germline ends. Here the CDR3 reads CASSPGMDEQYF. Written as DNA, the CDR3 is TGTGCCAGCAGCCCGGGCATGGACGAGCAGTACTTC.

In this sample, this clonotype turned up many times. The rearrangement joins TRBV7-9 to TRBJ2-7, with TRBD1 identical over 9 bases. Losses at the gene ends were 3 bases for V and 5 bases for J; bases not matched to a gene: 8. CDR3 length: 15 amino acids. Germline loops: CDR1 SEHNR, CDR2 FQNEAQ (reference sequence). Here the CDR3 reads CASSFFTGTGNEQYF. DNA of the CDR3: TGTGCCAGCAGCTTTTTTACCGGGACAGGGAACGAGCAGTACTTC.

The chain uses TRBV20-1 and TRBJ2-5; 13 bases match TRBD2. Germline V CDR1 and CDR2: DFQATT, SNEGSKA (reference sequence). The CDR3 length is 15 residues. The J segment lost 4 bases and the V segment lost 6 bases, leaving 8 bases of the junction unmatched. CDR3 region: CSASTSGRAIETQYF. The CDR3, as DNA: TGCAGTGCGAGCACTAGCGGGAGGGCGATAGAGACCCAGTACTTC.

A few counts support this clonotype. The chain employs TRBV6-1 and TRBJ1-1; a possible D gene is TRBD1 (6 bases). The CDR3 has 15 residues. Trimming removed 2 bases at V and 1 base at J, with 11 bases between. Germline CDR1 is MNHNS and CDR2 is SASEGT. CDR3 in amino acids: CASSESHRENTEAFF. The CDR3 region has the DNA TGTGCCAGCAGTGAATCCCACAGGGAGAACACTGAAGCTTTCTTT.

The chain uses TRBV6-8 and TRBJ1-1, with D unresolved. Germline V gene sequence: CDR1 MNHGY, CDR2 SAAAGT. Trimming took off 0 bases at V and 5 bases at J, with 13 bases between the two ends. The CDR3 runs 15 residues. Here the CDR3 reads CASSYSRQSGTEAFF. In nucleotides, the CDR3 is TGTGCCAGCAGTTACTCTCGGCAGAGCGGGACTGAAGCTTTCTTT.

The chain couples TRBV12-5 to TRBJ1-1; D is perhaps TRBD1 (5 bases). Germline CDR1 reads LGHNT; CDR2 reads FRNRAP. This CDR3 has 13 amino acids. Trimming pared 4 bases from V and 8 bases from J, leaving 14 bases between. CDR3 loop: CASGSNSQGEAFF. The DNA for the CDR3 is TGTGCTAGTGGTTCGAACTCCCAGGGAGAAGCTTTCTTT.

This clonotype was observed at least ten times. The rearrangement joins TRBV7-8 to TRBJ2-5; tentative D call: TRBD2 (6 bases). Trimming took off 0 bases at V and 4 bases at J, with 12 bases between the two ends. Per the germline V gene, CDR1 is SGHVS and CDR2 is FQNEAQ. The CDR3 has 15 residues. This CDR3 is CASSLARGARETQYF. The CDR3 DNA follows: TGTGCCAGCAGCTTAGCGCGCGGGGCCCGAGAGACCCAGTACTTC. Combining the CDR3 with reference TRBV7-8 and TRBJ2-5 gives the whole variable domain GAGVSQSPRYKVAKRGQDVALRCDPISGHVSLFWYQQALGQGPEFLTYFQNEAQLDKSGLPSDRFFAERPEGSVSTLKIQRTQQEDSAVYLCASSLARGARETQYFGPGTRLLVL.

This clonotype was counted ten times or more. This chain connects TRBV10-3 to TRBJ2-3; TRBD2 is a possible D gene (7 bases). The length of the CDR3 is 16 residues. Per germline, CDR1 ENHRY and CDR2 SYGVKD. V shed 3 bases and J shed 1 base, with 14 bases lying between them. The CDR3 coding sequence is TGTGCCATCAGTGAAAGTAGGGGGGGGGGCACAGATACGCAGTATTTT. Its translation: CAISESRGGGTDTQYF.

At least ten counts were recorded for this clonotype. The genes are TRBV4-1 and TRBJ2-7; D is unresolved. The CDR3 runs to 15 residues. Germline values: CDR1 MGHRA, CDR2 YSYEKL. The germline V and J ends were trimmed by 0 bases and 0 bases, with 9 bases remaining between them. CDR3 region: CASSQDWGSSYEQYF. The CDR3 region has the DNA TGCGCCAGCAGCCAAGATTGGGGATCCTCCTACGAGCAGTACTTC.

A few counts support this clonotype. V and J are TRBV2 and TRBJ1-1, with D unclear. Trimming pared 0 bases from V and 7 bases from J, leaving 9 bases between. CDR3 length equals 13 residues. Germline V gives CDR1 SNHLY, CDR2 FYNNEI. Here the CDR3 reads CASSEAEGIEAFF. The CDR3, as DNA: TGTGCCAGCAGTGAAGCTGAGGGTATTGAAGCTTTCTTT.

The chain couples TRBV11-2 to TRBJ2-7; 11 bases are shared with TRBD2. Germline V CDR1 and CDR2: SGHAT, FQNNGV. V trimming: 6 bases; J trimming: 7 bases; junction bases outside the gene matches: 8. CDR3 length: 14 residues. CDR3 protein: CASRSLAGVEEQYF. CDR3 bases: TGTGCCAGCAGGTCACTAGCGGGAGTTGAAGAGCAGTACTTC. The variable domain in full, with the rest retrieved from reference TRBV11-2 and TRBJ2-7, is EAGVAQSPRYKIIEKRQSVAFWCNPISGHATLYWYQQILGQGPKLLIQFQNNGVVDDSQLPKDRFSAERLKGVDSTLKIQPAKLEDSAVYLCASRSLAGVEEQYFGPGTRLTVT.

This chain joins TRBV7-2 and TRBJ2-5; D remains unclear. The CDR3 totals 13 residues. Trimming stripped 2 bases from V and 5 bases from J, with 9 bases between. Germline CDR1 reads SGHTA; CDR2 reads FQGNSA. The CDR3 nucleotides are TGTGCCAGCAGCTTATCCAGGAAGGAGACCCAGTACTTC. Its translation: CASSLSRKETQYF.

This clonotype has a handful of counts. The CDR3 protein is CASSINGYTF. The CDR3 coding sequence is TGTGCCAGTAGTATTAATGGCTACACCTTC. The genes are TRBV19 and TRBJ1-2; D not resolved. Between the trimmed V and J ends, which lost 3 bases and 6 bases, there was a span of 2 bases. The CDR3 extends over 10 amino acids. CDR1 and CDR2 from the germline V gene are LNHDA and SQIVND (reference sequence).

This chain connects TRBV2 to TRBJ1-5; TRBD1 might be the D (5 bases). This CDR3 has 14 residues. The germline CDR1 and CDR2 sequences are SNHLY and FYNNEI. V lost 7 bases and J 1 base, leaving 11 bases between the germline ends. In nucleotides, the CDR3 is TGTGCCAGCAAGCCAGGGAGAAGCAATCAGCCCCAGCATTTT. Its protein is CASKPGRSNQPQHF.

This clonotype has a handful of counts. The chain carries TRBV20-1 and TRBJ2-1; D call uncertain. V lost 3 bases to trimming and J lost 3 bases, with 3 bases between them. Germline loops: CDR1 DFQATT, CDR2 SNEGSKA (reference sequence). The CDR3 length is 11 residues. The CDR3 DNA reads TGCAGTGCTAGGGACTACAATGAGCAGTTCTTC. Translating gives CSARDYNEQFF.

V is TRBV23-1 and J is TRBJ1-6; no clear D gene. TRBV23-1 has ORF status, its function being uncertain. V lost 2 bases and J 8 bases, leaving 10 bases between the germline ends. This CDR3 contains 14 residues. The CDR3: CASSQPPDDSPLHF. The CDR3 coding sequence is TGCGCCAGCAGTCAACCCCCTGACGATTCACCCCTCCACTTT.

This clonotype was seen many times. CDR3: CASSRGYEQYF. Here the CDR3 DNA reads TGTGCCAGCAGCCGGGGTTACGAGCAGTACTTC. The chain has TRBV14 and TRBJ2-7, with unresolved D. This CDR3 contains 11 residues. V gave up 4 bases and J gave up 4 bases, with 5 bases separating them. The germline CDR1 and CDR2 sequences are SGHDN and FVKESK.

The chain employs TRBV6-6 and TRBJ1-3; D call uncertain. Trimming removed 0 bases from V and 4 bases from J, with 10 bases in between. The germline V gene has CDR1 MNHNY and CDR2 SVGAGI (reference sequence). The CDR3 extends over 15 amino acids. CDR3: CASSYSRSRGNTIYF. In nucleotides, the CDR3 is TGTGCCAGCAGTTACTCGCGTAGCCGGGGAAACACCATATATTTT.

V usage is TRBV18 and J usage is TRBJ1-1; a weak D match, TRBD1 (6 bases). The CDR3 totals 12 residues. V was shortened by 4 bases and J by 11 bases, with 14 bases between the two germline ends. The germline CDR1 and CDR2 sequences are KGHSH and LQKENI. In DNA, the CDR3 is TGTGCCAGCTCACTAGAACAGGGACCGGCTTTCTTT. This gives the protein CASSLEQGPAFF. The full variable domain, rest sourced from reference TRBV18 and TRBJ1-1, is NAGVMQNPRHLVRRRGQEARLRCSPMKGHSHVYWYRQLPEEGLKFMVYLQKENIIDESGMPKERFSAEFPKEGPSILRIQQVVRGDSAAYFCASSLEQGPAFFGQGTRLTVV.

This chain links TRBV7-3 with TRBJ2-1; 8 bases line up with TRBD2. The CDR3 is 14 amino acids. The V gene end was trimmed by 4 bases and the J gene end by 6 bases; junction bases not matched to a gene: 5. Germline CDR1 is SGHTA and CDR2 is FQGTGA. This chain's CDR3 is CASSSYGTSNEQFF. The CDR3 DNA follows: TGTGCCAGCAGCTCCTATGGGACTAGCAATGAGCAGTTCTTC.